This T cell receptor (beta chain) was profiled in a study of T cell changes during pregnancy in multiple sclerosis. Sequencing was performed with immunoSEQ multiplex PCR; in TCRdb, only in-frame clones are kept and a portion is missing. Of roughly 46,000 clones in the sample, approximately 81% were seen once. Trimming pared 3 bases from V and 1 base from J, leaving 12 bases between. This CDR3 contains 14 residues. Germline V gene lookup returns CDR1 SQVTM and CDR2 ANQGSEA. The chain combines TRBV29-1 with TRBJ1-1; D possibly corresponds to TRBD1 (6 bases). The source is a female donor with multiple sclerosis, enrolled in a pregnancy study. The sequencing here drew on CD4+ T cells from peripheral blood mononuclear cells, taken before pregnancy. In nucleotides, the CDR3 is TGCAGCGTTGACTGGGGGCGAGAGAACACTGAAGCTTTCTTT. It specifies CSVDWGRENTEAFF. The variable domain in full, with the rest retrieved from reference TRBV29-1 and TRBJ1-1, is SAVISQKPSRDICQRGTSLTIQCQVDSQVTMMFWYRQQPGQSLTLIATANQGSEATYESGFVIDKFPISRPNLTFSTLTVSNMSPEDSSIYLCSVDWGRENTEAFFGQGTRLTVV.